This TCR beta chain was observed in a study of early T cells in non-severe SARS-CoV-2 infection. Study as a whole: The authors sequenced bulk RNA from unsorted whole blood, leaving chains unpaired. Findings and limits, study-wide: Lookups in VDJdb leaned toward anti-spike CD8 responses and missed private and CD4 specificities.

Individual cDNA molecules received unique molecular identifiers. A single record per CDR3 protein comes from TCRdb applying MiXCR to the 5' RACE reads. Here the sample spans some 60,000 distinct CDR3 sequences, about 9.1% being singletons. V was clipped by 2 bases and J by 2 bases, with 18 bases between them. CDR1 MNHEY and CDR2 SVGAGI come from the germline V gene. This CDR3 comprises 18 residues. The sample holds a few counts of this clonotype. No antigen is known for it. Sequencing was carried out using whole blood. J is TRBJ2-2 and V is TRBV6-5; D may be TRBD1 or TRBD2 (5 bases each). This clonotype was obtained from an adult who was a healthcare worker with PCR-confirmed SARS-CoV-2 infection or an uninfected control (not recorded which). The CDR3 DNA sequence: TGTGCCAGCAGTTACGGGGACGAACGGGGATCAAACACCGGGGAGCTGTTTTTT. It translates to CASSYGDERGSNTGELFF.